This is a list of T cell receptor beta chains from one sample in a study of a mutant IDH1 vaccine in newly diagnosed glioma. This table comes from immunoSEQ multiplex PCR, and its TCRdb copy is limited to in-frame clones, with some not included. The repertoire holds 50,000 or so clones, roughly 89% seen once, with 2% to 3% in the top ten. The sample was PBMCs, taken from a glioma patient treated with radiotherapy, temozolomide or both. The receptors derive from a man in his forties or fifties with glioma. CDR3s include the opening cysteine and the closing phenylalanine or tryptophan. A D gene is named only where the DNA matches it firmly. Size is omitted from some rows. Given values are once, few, many or a class for expanded clones.

clone_size,d_call,v_call,j_call,cdr3_nt,cdr3_aa
once,TRBD2,TRBV4-1,TRBJ2-1,TGCGCCAGCAGCAAAGGGACTAGCGGGAAATGGATCTTC,CASSKGTSGKWIF
NA,TRBD2,TRBV27,TRBJ2-3,TGTGCCAGCAGTTTCCAGACTAGCCCTAGCACAGATACGCAGTATTTT,CASSFQTSPSTDTQYF
once,NA,TRBV27,TRBJ2-5,TGTGCCAGCAGTTCCCTTCGGACCAACAAAGAGACCCAGTACTTC,CASSSLRTNKETQYF
NA,NA,TRBV10-3,TRBJ1-1,TGTGCCATCCGAGCCGACATGAACACTGAAGCTTTCTTT,CAIRADMNTEAFF
NA,NA,TRBV7-9,TRBJ2-2,TGTGCCAGCAGCTTAGTTTTTGGCACCGGGGAGCTGTTTTTT,CASSLVFGTGELFF
NA,NA,TRBV5-1,TRBJ2-3,TGCGCCAGCACCGACGGTGAGATCACAGATACGCAGTATTTT,CASTDGEITDTQYF
medium-sized,NA,TRBV6-6,TRBJ1-1,TGTGCCAGCAGTTACTCGGTGACTGAAGCTTTCTTT,CASSYSVTEAFF
NA,TRBD2,TRBV2,TRBJ2-1,TGTGCCAGCAGTATTATAGCGGGTGAGCAGTTCTTC,CASSIIAGEQFF
NA,TRBD2,TRBV7-8,TRBJ2-3,TGTGCCAGCAGCTTAGAAGGTGCTAGCGGGAGAACAGATACGCAGTATTTT,CASSLEGASGRTDTQYF
NA,NA,TRBV4-1,TRBJ2-5,TGCGCCAGCAGCCAAGATCCGAATGAAGGGGAAGAGACCCAGTACTTC,CASSQDPNEGEETQYF
NA,TRBD2,TRBV7-2,TRBJ2-1,TGTGCCAGCACTTTAGCGGGAGCCCACAATGAGCAGTTCTTC,CASTLAGAHNEQFF
NA,NA,TRBV7-2,TRBJ1-2,TGTGCCAGCAACCTGAGGGGACACGCGGGCGGCTACACCTTC,CASNLRGHAGGYTF
NA,TRBD1,TRBV11-2,TRBJ2-3,TGTGCCAGCAGCAAGAGGGGGACAGGGGGTTTCACAGATACGCAGTATTTT,CASSKRGTGGFTDTQYF
few,NA,TRBV5-1,TRBJ2-7,TGCGCCAGCAGCTTGGTAGTGTCCCCGTACGAGCAGTACTTC,CASSLVVSPYEQYF
NA,TRBD2,TRBV10-3,TRBJ2-5,TGTGCCATCAGTGATATTAGCGGGAGATCTACGGAGACCCAGTACTTC,CAISDISGRSTETQYF
NA,TRBD1,TRBV27,TRBJ2-5,TGTGCCAGCAGTTTAGCAGGGGGACCCCAAGAGACCCAGTACTTC,CASSLAGGPQETQYF
NA,NA,TRBV27,TRBJ1-4,TGTGCCAGCAGTCCCCCGGGGAGTGAAAAACTGTTTTTT,CASSPPGSEKLFF
NA,TRBD2,TRBV27,TRBJ2-5,TGTGCCAGCAGTCCCTCACCAGCGGGGCTACAAGAGACCCAGTACTTC,CASSPSPAGLQETQYF
NA,TRBD2,TRBV9,TRBJ2-2,TGTGCCAGCAGCGTAGCGGGACTAGCGGTAACCGGGGAGCTGTTTTTT,CASSVAGLAVTGELFF
NA,NA,TRBV28,TRBJ2-4,TGTGCCAGCAGTTTAGGCGGGACTGCGGGAAACATTCAGTACTTC,CASSLGGTAGNIQYF
NA,NA,TRBV5-1,TRBJ2-7,TGCGCCAGCAGCTTCGCGGAGGGGGAGTCCTACGAGCAGTACTTC,CASSFAEGESYEQYF
NA,NA,TRBV5-1,TRBJ2-7,TGCGCCAGCAGCCAGGCCTACGAGCAGTACTTC,CASSQAYEQYF
NA,NA,TRBV5-4,TRBJ2-3,TGTGCCAGCAGCCCACTGGCCAGTTTCTTGGATACGCAGTATTTT,CASSPLASFLDTQYF
NA,NA,TRBV7-9,TRBJ1-1,TGTGCCAGCAGCCCTAGAGGCACTGAAGCTTTCTTT,CASSPRGTEAFF
NA,NA,TRBV5-1,TRBJ2-5,TGCGCCAGCAGCTTGGAGCGGACTCAAGAGACCCAGTACTTC,CASSLERTQETQYF
NA,NA,TRBV7-9,TRBJ2-3,TGTGCCAGCAGCCCAGCCCAGTCAGATACGCAGTATTTT,CASSPAQSDTQYF
NA,NA,TRBV7-9,TRBJ2-7,TGTGCCAGCAGCCGTACAGGCAGGTCCTACGAGCAGTACTTC,CASSRTGRSYEQYF
few,NA,TRBV5-6,TRBJ1-1,TGTGCCAGCAGCTTGGTTCGGAACACTGAAGCTTTCTTT,CASSLVRNTEAFF
NA,NA,TRBV7-9,TRBJ2-1,TGTGCCAGCAGCTCGACTATCACCTACAATGAGCAGTTCTTC,CASSSTITYNEQFF
NA,NA,TRBV27,TRBJ2-3,TGTGCCAGCAGTTTAGTTTTGGCTAGTGATACAGATACGCAGTATTTT,CASSLVLASDTDTQYF
NA,TRBD2,TRBV6-5,TRBJ2-7,TGTGCCAGCAGATTCGGGACTAGCGGAGGCTACGAGCAGTACTTC,CASRFGTSGGYEQYF
NA,NA,TRBV9,TRBJ2-2,TGTGCCAGCAGCCTCTTGGCTCGGAACACCGGGGAGCTGTTTTTT,CASSLLARNTGELFF
NA,TRBD2,TRBV2,TRBJ2-7,TGTGCCAGCCTTAGCGGGAATACCTACGAGCAGTACTTC,CASLSGNTYEQYF
NA,NA,TRBV25-1,TRBJ1-1,TGTGCCAGCAGTGAATATAGTGAGAAGGACACTGAAGCTTTCTTT,CASSEYSEKDTEAFF
NA,TRBD1,TRBV29-1,TRBJ2-7,TGCAGCGTTCTGCGACAGGGGTCCTACGAGCAGTACTTC,CSVLRQGSYEQYF
NA,NA,TRBV7-2,TRBJ1-2,TGTGCCAGCAGCTTAGTTGAGACAGGTCACGGCTACACCTTC,CASSLVETGHGYTF
few,NA,TRBV29-1,TRBJ1-5,TGCAGCGTATCTCGGGGGAATGGCAATCAGCCCCAGCATTTT,CSVSRGNGNQPQHF
NA,TRBD2,TRBV7-6,TRBJ2-3,TGTGCCAGCAGCTTATATTATGGGCGGGAGAGGGCAGATACGCAGTATTTT,CASSLYYGRERADTQYF
NA,NA,TRBV7-2,TRBJ1-4,TGTGCCAGCAGCTTGGGGGGCAGGGGAAGCGAAAAACTGTTTTTT,CASSLGGRGSEKLFF
NA,NA,TRBV10-3,TRBJ2-3,TGTGCCATCAGTGACGGAGGGGTTCAGGGCACAGATACGCAGTATTTT,CAISDGGVQGTDTQYF
NA,NA,TRBV15,TRBJ1-1,TGTGCCACCAGCAGAGTCCCCCAGGGTGGAGCTTTCTTT,CATSRVPQGGAFF
NA,TRBD1,TRBV5-1,TRBJ2-3,TGCGCCAGCAGATTCGACAGGGTTAGAGATACGCAGTATTTT,CASRFDRVRDTQYF
NA,TRBD2,TRBV19,TRBJ2-7,TGTGCCAGTACCCCGGGGGGGATCCACGAGCAGTACTTC,CASTPGGIHEQYF
NA,TRBD1,TRBV5-1,TRBJ2-5,TGCGCCAGCAGCCCCGGACAGGGGCTAGAGACCCAGTACTTC,CASSPGQGLETQYF
NA,NA,TRBV5-4,TRBJ1-4,TGTGCCAGCAGCTCCCAGGACTTCAATGAAAAACTGTTTTTT,CASSSQDFNEKLFF
few,TRBD2,TRBV6-6,TRBJ2-1,TGTGCCAGCAGGGGGACTAGCGGAGGAGGAGTAATGTTCTTC,CASRGTSGGGVMFF
NA,NA,TRBV5-4,TRBJ2-3,TGTGCCAGCAGCTTGTTCCTAGCCGGAACAGATACGCAGTATTTT,CASSLFLAGTDTQYF
NA,TRBD2,TRBV5-1,TRBJ2-1,TGCGCCAGCCGCCGGGAGACTAGCGGGAGCTACAATGAGCAGTTCTTC,CASRRETSGSYNEQFF
NA,NA,TRBV28,TRBJ2-7,TGTGCCAGCAGTTTAGAAGGGAGAGGTACCTACGAGCAGTACTTC,CASSLEGRGTYEQYF
NA,NA,TRBV12-1,TRBJ2-3,TGTGCCAGCAGCTTTGTTTTAAAGGGCAAGAGCACAGATACGCAGTATTTT,CASSFVLKGKSTDTQYF
NA,NA,TRBV11-2,TRBJ1-1,TGTGCCAGCAGCTTATGGGCAAACACTGAAGCTTTCTTT,CASSLWANTEAFF
NA,TRBD2,TRBV9,TRBJ2-1,TGTGCCAGCAGCGTAGGGACTAGCCTTAATGAGCAGTTCTTC,CASSVGTSLNEQFF
NA,NA,TRBV7-8,TRBJ1-4,TGTGCCAGCAGTCCCGACAGCCCCCTTTGGCGCGGTGAAAAACTGTTTTTT,CASSPDSPLWRGEKLFF
NA,NA,TRBV28,TRBJ2-2,TGTGCCAGCAGCTCTTGGGGACGGCGTACCGGGGAGCTGTTTTTT,CASSSWGRRTGELFF
NA,TRBD2,TRBV15,TRBJ2-7,TGTGCCACCAGCAGACCGGGACTAGCGAGGAACGAGCAGTACTTC,CATSRPGLARNEQYF
NA,TRBD2,TRBV5-1,TRBJ2-1,TGCGCCAGCAGCTCCGGCGGGGGAGGCGATGAGCAGTTCTTC,CASSSGGGGDEQFF
NA,NA,TRBV7-2,TRBJ2-5,TGTGCCAGCAGCTTATCAGGGGCAGGGGAGACCCAGTACTTC,CASSLSGAGETQYF
NA,TRBD2,TRBV2,TRBJ2-7,TGTGCCAGCAGGGAGCGGGACTACGAGCAGTACTTC,CASRERDYEQYF